The entry below describes one T cell receptor beta chain. Its antigen is unknown. This specimen comes from a study of cytomegalovirus exposure and HLA in healthy donors. With V trimmed by 3 bases and J by 5 bases, 5 bases remained unmatched. Germline-derived CDR1 and CDR2 are SQVTM and ANQGSEA. The CDR3 length is 13 residues. Findings and caveats of the study: Immune exposure information comprised only CMV serostatus.

The PCR employed 60 Vbeta primers together with 13 Jbeta primers. Sequencing was performed with immunoSEQ multiplex PCR; in TCRdb, only in-frame clones are kept and a portion is missing. This table has about 160,000 clones, about three quarters appearing once. The sequence was collected from a female donor in good health and CMV-seronegative. Sequenced material: PBMCs. The rearrangement uses TRBV29-1 and TRBJ2-5; 8 bases match TRBD1. In nucleotides, the CDR3 is TGCAGCGTTGACACAGGGGGTTGGGAGACCCAGTACTTC. Its translation is CSVDTGGWETQYF.